This is a list of T cell receptor beta chains from one sample in a study of blood T cell repertoires in COVID-19. Data came from immunoSEQ multiplex PCR; TCRdb stores just in-frame clones and leaves some out. The table has tens of thousands of clones, over 70% seen once. What was sequenced was peripheral blood. Receptors were obtained from a woman older than 75 with active or convalescent COVID-19. CDR3s include the opening cysteine and the closing phenylalanine or tryptophan. Each record gives: V gene, D gene, J gene, clone size, CDR3 DNA, CDR3 protein. D genes are given only for firm matches. Clone size appears in some rows only: once, few, many, or a class for an expanded clone.

TRBV28,TRBD1,TRBJ2-4,once,TGTGCCAGCAGTTACAGGGGGAAAAACATTCAGTACTTC,CASSYRGKNIQYF
TRBV19,.,TRBJ1-2,.,TGTGCCAGTAGTGTGGTAGGGGCCTATGGCTACACCTTC,CASSVVGAYGYTF
TRBV7-2,TRBD1,TRBJ1-2,.,TGTGCCAGCAGCTTACCGGGACAGGGGTTCCTCTATGGCTACACCTTC,CASSLPGQGFLYGYTF
TRBV28,.,TRBJ1-5,.,TGTGCCAGCACCCTACAGGTTAGCAATCAGCCCCAGCATTTT,CASTLQVSNQPQHF
TRBV7-2,TRBD2,TRBJ2-1,.,TGTGCCAGCAGCCCCCGACTAGCGGGGGTGAACAATGAGCAGTTCTTC,CASSPRLAGVNNEQFF
TRBV6-5,TRBD1,TRBJ1-2,.,TGTGCCAGCAGTCTACCCGGACAGGAGTACTATGGCTACACCTTC,CASSLPGQEYYGYTF
TRBV5-1,.,TRBJ2-3,.,TGCGCCAGCAGCCCTCTCTTCACAGATACGCAGTATTTT,CASSPLFTDTQYF
TRBV19,TRBD1,TRBJ1-6,.,TGTGCCAGTACTCCCCGGACAGGAGGAAATTCACCCCTCCACTTT,CASTPRTGGNSPLHF
TRBV20-1,.,TRBJ1-4,.,TGCAGTGCTAGTAGGGGGACCGTACCTAATGAAAAACTGTTTTTT,CSASRGTVPNEKLFF
TRBV19,TRBD1,TRBJ1-1,once,TGTGCCAGTACTATAGGACAGGGCTACACTGAAGCTTTCTTT,CASTIGQGYTEAFF
TRBV30,.,TRBJ1-6,.,TGTGCCTGGAATCGGGACATTAAAAATTCACCCCTCCACTTT,CAWNRDIKNSPLHF
TRBV6-6,TRBD1,TRBJ2-2,.,TGTGCCAGCAACCTTCCGGGACAGGGGAACACCGGGGAGCTGTTTTTT,CASNLPGQGNTGELFF
TRBV12-3/TRBV12-4,.,TRBJ1-1,.,TGTGCCAGCAGTTCCAGTCGCTCAACTGAAGCTTTCTTT,CASSSSRSTEAFF
TRBV10-3,.,TRBJ2-7,.,TGTGCCATCAGTGAGTTCGTGGGGAGCCTCTACGAGCAGTACTTC,CAISEFVGSLYEQYF
TRBV11-2,.,TRBJ2-7,.,TGTGCCAGCAGCTTGGGGACAAGTTCTATCGAGCAGTACTTC,CASSLGTSSIEQYF
TRBV5-1,TRBD1,TRBJ1-3,.,TGCGCCAGCAGCGCACAGGGGGCTGGAAACACCATATATTTT,CASSAQGAGNTIYF
TRBV11-2,.,TRBJ2-5,.,TGTGCCAGCAGCTTAAATCAGGAGACCCAGTACTTC,CASSLNQETQYF
TRBV7-3,.,TRBJ2-6,.,TGTGCCAGCGGGCCCGCGTCTGGGGCCAACGTCCTGACTTTC,CASGPASGANVLTF
TRBV3-1/TRBV3-2,TRBD2,TRBJ2-1,.,TGTGCCAGCAGCCAAGTATTTGGCGGGAGATCGAGAAATGAGCAGTTCTTC,CASSQVFGGRSRNEQFF
TRBV24-1,.,TRBJ2-7,.,TGTGCCACCAGTCCAGGAGGGGCTCGTGGCTACGAGCAGTACTTC,CATSPGGARGYEQYF
TRBV2,TRBD1,TRBJ2-7,.,TGTGCCAGCAGGAAGGACAGGGGCTTTAGGAAGGTCTGGAGCTACGAGCAGTACTTC,CASRKDRGFRKVWSYEQYF
TRBV3-1/TRBV3-2,TRBD2,TRBJ2-1,.,TGTGCCAGCAGTCCCCCGGCGGGGGGGCCATGGAATGAGCAGTTCTTC,CASSPPAGGPWNEQFF
TRBV10-2,.,TRBJ1-2,.,TGCGCCAGCAGTGGCGAGGAGGGGAGAGGCTACACCTTC,CASSGEEGRGYTF
TRBV18,TRBD1,TRBJ1-3,.,TGTGCCAGCTCACCAGGACAGGGGTTAATCGGAAACACCATATATTTT,CASSPGQGLIGNTIYF
TRBV4-3,.,TRBJ2-3,.,TGCGCCAGCAGCCCCGTAGGAAGCGGGCAAGATACGCAGTATTTT,CASSPVGSGQDTQYF
TRBV6-1,TRBD2,TRBJ2-7,few,TGTGCCAGCAGTGTCGCGGTAGCGGGAGGGGGATCCTACGAGCAGTACTTC,CASSVAVAGGGSYEQYF
TRBV6-2/TRBV6-3,.,TRBJ1-2,.,TGTGCCAGCAGCCACGCGGGGGCCGCTAACTATGGCTACACCTTC,CASSHAGAANYGYTF
TRBV7-9,.,TRBJ1-4,once,TGTGCCAGCAGCTTCTCGGGAGGGGAAGAAAAACTGTTTTTT,CASSFSGGEEKLFF
TRBV6-5,.,TRBJ2-3,once,TGTGCCAGCAGTCCCCCGGGCACAGATACGCAGTATTTT,CASSPPGTDTQYF
TRBV14,TRBD2,TRBJ2-7,.,TGTGCCAGCAGCCAAGGGGTCGGCGGGGGGACCTACGAGCAGTACTTC,CASSQGVGGGTYEQYF
TRBV5-4,.,TRBJ2-5,.,TGTGCCAGCAGCCCCAGGGGAGGGGGCCAAGAGACCCAGTACTTC,CASSPRGGGQETQYF
TRBV7-3,.,TRBJ2-1,.,TGTGCCAGCAGCTTATCTGGCGGCTCCTACAATGAGCAGTTCTTC,CASSLSGGSYNEQFF
TRBV5-1,TRBD1,TRBJ2-7,once,TGCGCCAGCAGCCCTTCGGTGCAGGGGGCTAACGAGCAGTACTTC,CASSPSVQGANEQYF
TRBV11-1,TRBD2,TRBJ2-1,.,TGTGCCAGCAGCTCCTTAGCGGGGGGATACAATGAGCAGTTCTTC,CASSSLAGGYNEQFF
TRBV6-4,TRBD1,TRBJ1-6,.,TGTGCCAGCAGAGGGACAGCAAATTCACCCCTCCACTTT,CASRGTANSPLHF
TRBV7-9,.,TRBJ1-1,few,TGTGCCAGCAGCCGCACCAGAACCCTGAACACTGAAGCTTTCTTT,CASSRTRTLNTEAFF
TRBV5-1,TRBD2,TRBJ2-2,.,TGCGCCAGCAGCCCCCTGGGACTAGCGGTGAACACCGGGGAGCTGTTTTTT,CASSPLGLAVNTGELFF
TRBV19,.,TRBJ2-7,once,TGTGCCAGTAGTGGGCAGGCCAGCTCCTACGAGCAGTACTTC,CASSGQASSYEQYF
TRBV7-3,.,TRBJ2-3,.,TGTGCCAGCAGCTTAAATCCGGTCTCAGATACGCAGTATTTT,CASSLNPVSDTQYF
TRBV9,TRBD1,TRBJ1-3,.,TGTGCCAGCAGCGTAGCTATGGGGGGACAGGGGCAATACGTCGGAAACACCATATATTTT,CASSVAMGGQGQYVGNTIYF
TRBV20-1,.,TRBJ2-5,.,TGCAGTGCTGAAGACGGGGAGACCCAGTACTTC,CSAEDGETQYF
TRBV9,.,TRBJ2-4,once,TGTGCCAGCAGCCCAGGGACACCCGTCGGCAAAAACATTCAGTACTTC,CASSPGTPVGKNIQYF
TRBV7-8,.,TRBJ1-2,.,TGTGCCAGCAGCTATGGGACTACGGTTTATGGCTACACCTTC,CASSYGTTVYGYTF
TRBV6-5,.,TRBJ1-2,.,TGTGCCAGCAGCCCGTACGTCAGAAACTATGGCTACACCTTC,CASSPYVRNYGYTF
TRBV25-1,TRBD1,TRBJ1-4,.,TGTGCCAGCGGACAGGGGCAGAAAACTAATGAAAAACTGTTTTTT,CASGQGQKTNEKLFF
TRBV5-1,TRBD2,TRBJ2-7,.,TGCGCCAGCAGCTTGGCCTCTGCGGGAGGGTATGCAGAGCAGTACTTC,CASSLASAGGYAEQYF
TRBV5-4,.,TRBJ1-3,.,TGTGCCAGCAGCTTGGGACAGCCCCTCTCTGGAAACACCATATATTTT,CASSLGQPLSGNTIYF
TRBV29-1,TRBD1,TRBJ1-2,.,TGCAGCGTTGAAACGGGACAGGGAGTAGGTGGCTACACCTTC,CSVETGQGVGGYTF
TRBV21-1,.,TRBJ1-2,.,TGTGCCAGGGGGGGGAACACCTTC,CARGGNTF
TRBV28,.,TRBJ1-2,.,TGTGCCAGCAGTTTTGGCAGGGCTCACTATGGCTACACCTTC,CASSFGRAHYGYTF
TRBV2,.,TRBJ2-2,.,TGTGCCAGCAGTATTCCGGGACTCTTTTATGCCGGGGAGCTGTTTTTT,CASSIPGLFYAGELFF